The rows below give T cell receptor beta chains drawn from one sample of a study of shared clonotypes between healthy human individuals. Profiling relied on immunoSEQ multiplex PCR, and the TCRdb table lists in-frame clones only, not all of them. The sample lists some 500,000 clones; 70% to 80% were seen once. The source material was PBMCs. These receptors originate from a woman between 35 and 50 years old in good health. Some clones in this sample may be carry-over from other donors' samples. The CDR3 runs from the conserved cysteine through the conserved F or W. A D gene is named only where the DNA matches it firmly. Clone sizes are given selectively: once, few, many, or a class where the clone is expanded.

TRBV5-4	TRBJ1-2	.	.	TGTGCCAGCAGCCAGACTGGGACCGTCTATGGCTACACCTTC	CASSQTGTVYGYTF
TRBV28	TRBJ1-2	.	.	TGTGCCAGCACCCGGAACAGCGCTTACTATGGCTACACCTTC	CASTRNSAYYGYTF
TRBV6-1	TRBJ2-1	.	TRBD2	TGTGCCAGCAGTGGACTAGCGGGAGGCCTCACGAGCTCCTACAATGAGCAGTTCTTC	CASSGLAGGLTSSYNEQFF
TRBV10-2	TRBJ1-1	many	.	TGCGCCAGCAAAAAGGACAGGAACACTGAAGCTTTCTTT	CASKKDRNTEAFF
TRBV10-3	TRBJ2-1	.	.	TGTGCCATCAGTGATAAGACGACGGATGAGCAGTTCTTC	CAISDKTTDEQFF
TRBV2	TRBJ2-7	.	.	TGTGCCAGCACGGCAGATGGTGGGCGGTATCAGTACTTC	CASTADGGRYQYF
TRBV10-3	TRBJ2-7	.	TRBD1	TGTGCCATCAGGAGGACAGGGGGTGTCTACGAGCAGTACTTC	CAIRRTGGVYEQYF
TRBV4-1	TRBJ1-5	.	TRBD1	TGTGCCAGCAGCCCGGACAGGGTGGGCAATCAGCCCCAGCATTTT	CASSPDRVGNQPQHF
TRBV27	TRBJ2-1	.	.	TGTGCCAGCAGAGTTAGCTCCTACAATGAGCAGTTCTTC	CASRVSSYNEQFF
TRBV7-3	TRBJ2-3	.	.	TGTGCCAGCAGCCCCGTTGGCGCGAGGGTGCAGTATTTT	CASSPVGARVQYF
TRBV15	TRBJ2-7	.	.	TGTGCCACCAGCAGTATTAACTCCTACGAGCAGTACTTC	CATSSINSYEQYF
TRBV2	TRBJ2-3	.	.	TGTGCCAGCAGTTGGGACACAGATACGCAGTATTTT	CASSWDTDTQYF
TRBV28	TRBJ1-5	.	.	TGTGCCAGCAGTTTAAGCAGGGTCAATCAGCCCCAGCATTTT	CASSLSRVNQPQHF
TRBV10-2	TRBJ2-1	.	.	TGCGCCAGCAGCCTTCCGGGACAGCAGTTCTTC	CASSLPGQQFF
TRBV7-2	TRBJ2-1	.	.	TGTGCCAGCAGCTTAGGTACCGGGAATGAGCAGTTCTTC	CASSLGTGNEQFF
TRBV28	TRBJ2-1	.	TRBD1	TGTGCCAGCAGTCGACCCACAGGGGAATGGTCCTACAATGAGCAGTTCTTC	CASSRPTGEWSYNEQFF